These 14 T cell receptor beta chains share one sample of origin, sequenced in a study of regulatory T cells in long-lasting Graves disease. Described time point: newly diagnosed GD, antithyroid drugs for less than 3 months. The TCR library was made from RNA extracted from PBMCs. In building TCR beta libraries, iRepertoire HTBI primers were used together with Arm-PCR of CDR3 regions. TCRdb analysed the multiplex PCR reads with MiXCR anew, one entry per CDR3 protein. The sample has around 500,000 distinct CDR3 sequences, roughly 13% seen once. These data were also filed under a second study, of T cells in Graves' hyperthyroidism and ophthalmopathy.

Sequences were derived from peripheral blood mononuclear cells (PBMCs), sampled at new diagnosis, from a patient treated with antithyroid drugs. These receptors were taken from a man younger than 45 with Graves disease.

This clonotype came up a few times. This chain joins TRBV18 and TRBJ2-3, with a possible D match to TRBD1 (5 bases). The CDR3 contains 19 residues. From germline, CDR1 is KGHSH and CDR2 LQKENI. The V end was cut by 1 base, the J end by 7 bases, with 27 bases between. CDR3 bases: TGTGCCAGCTCACCACGAGGTGGAAGGGCCGCAGGGCCTTCAAATACGCAGTATTTT. Amino acid sequence: CASSPRGGRAAGPSNTQYF.

At least ten counts were recorded for this clonotype. The V and J genes are TRBV7-9 and TRBJ2-1; the match to TRBD2 covers 10 bases. The CDR3 contains 18 residues. Germline V gene sequence: CDR1 SEHNR, CDR2 FQNEAQ (reference sequence). With V trimmed by 2 bases and J by 0 bases, 7 bases remained unmatched. The CDR3 is CASSLPWTSGSSYNEQFF. CDR3 DNA: TGTGCCAGCAGCTTACCCTGGACTAGCGGAAGCTCCTACAATGAGCAGTTCTTC.

This clonotype was observed a handful of times. The chain has TRBV29-1 and TRBJ2-2, with D unresolved. The V end was cut by 4 bases, the J end by 2 bases, with 8 bases between. The length of the CDR3 is 13 residues. Germline loops: CDR1 SQVTM, CDR2 ANQGSEA. The CDR3 reads CSVVSINTGELFF. CDR3 bases: TGCAGCGTTGTCTCGATAAACACCGGGGAGCTGTTTTTT.

This clonotype was counted only a few times. The CDR3 DNA reads TGCGCCAGCACCCTAGGGAACAGGATGGCCCAAAACACCATATATTTT. Protein product: CASTLGNRMAQNTIYF. The V call is TRBV4-1, the J call TRBJ1-3; D might be TRBD1 (5 bases). The ends were cut back, 7 bases at V and 6 bases at J, with 22 bases in the middle. CDR1 and CDR2 (germline): MGHRA, YSYEKL. The CDR3 runs to 16 residues.

This clonotype came up a few times. The chain combines TRBV18 with TRBJ1-5; D might be TRBD1 (5 bases). V was trimmed by 3 bases and J by 0 bases, leaving 15 bases between them. Germline V gene lookup returns CDR1 KGHSH and CDR2 LQKENI. This CDR3 has 17 residues. The CDR3 spells CASSPGRVRGSNQPQHF. The CDR3 DNA reads TGTGCCAGCTCACCCGGCAGGGTGAGAGGTAGCAATCAGCCCCAGCATTTT.

This clonotype appeared a few times. The V call is TRBV18, the J call TRBJ2-7; 11 bases align to TRBD2. V lost 0 bases, J lost 6 bases, and 4 bases stayed unmatched. Germline V CDR1 and CDR2: KGHSH, LQKENI. The CDR3 has 15 amino acids. The CDR3 nucleotides are TGTGCCAGCTCACCACCGGGACTAGCGGCTTCCGAGCAGTACTTC. It specifies CASSPPGLAASEQYF.

This clonotype has a count of ten or more. This chain joins TRBV6-2 or TRBV6-3 and TRBJ1-4; TRBD1 matches 7 bases. Germline V lookup: CDR1 MNHEY, CDR2 SVGEGT. CDR3 length equals 16 residues. Germline trimming cut 3 bases from V and 1 base from J; bases unmatched to any gene: 5. The CDR3 DNA reads TGTGCCAGCAGTTATGCCAGGGGGGGAACTAATGAAAAACTGTTTTTT. Encoded protein: CASSYARGGTNEKLFF.

This clonotype was recorded at least ten times. The rearrangement joins TRBV5-1 to TRBJ1-2; possible D gene TRBD1, 6 bases. Germline V gives CDR1 SGHRS, CDR2 YFSETQ. The V end lost 1 base, the J end lost 6 bases, and 10 bases lay between the germline ends. The CDR3 extends over 13 amino acids. CDR3 nucleotide sequence: TGCGCCAGCAGCTTGTTGGAGGGGGATGGCTACACCTTC. Translating it yields CASSLLEGDGYTF.

This clonotype was observed at least ten times. J is TRBJ2-4 and V is TRBV20-1; no firm D call. V was trimmed by 0 bases and J by 5 bases, leaving 8 bases between them. Germline V CDR1 and CDR2: DFQATT, SNEGSKA (reference sequence). The CDR3 extends over 13 amino acids. CDR3 region: CSAREGPENIQYF. In DNA form, the CDR3 reads TGCAGTGCTAGAGAAGGGCCCGAAAACATTCAGTACTTC.

This clonotype showed up many times. The chain couples TRBV7-8 to TRBJ2-1; the match to TRBD2 covers 11 bases. Losses at the gene ends were 6 bases for V and 5 bases for J; bases not matched to a gene: 9. From germline, CDR1 is SGHVS and CDR2 FQNEAQ. This CDR3 spans 16 amino acids. CDR3: CASRNGLSGRDNEQFF. DNA for the CDR3: TGTGCCAGCAGGAACGGACTTAGCGGGAGGGACAATGAGCAGTTCTTC.

Here the CDR3 DNA reads TGTGCCAGCAGCCGGACGCCGGGACAGGGGAGCACCGGGGAGCTGTTTTTT. Protein sequence: CASSRTPGQGSTGELFF. This chain uses TRBV13 with TRBJ2-2; 10 bases map to TRBD1. Germline V gene sequence: CDR1 PRHDT, CDR2 FYEKMQ (reference sequence). Germline trimming cut 5 bases from V and 4 bases from J; bases unmatched to any gene: 10. The CDR3 extends over 17 amino acids.

This clonotype occurred many times. V and J are TRBV7-8 and TRBJ2-5, with 9 positions matching TRBD1. Germline V gene lookup returns CDR1 SGHVS and CDR2 FQNEAQ. The CDR3 consists of 17 residues. V lost 5 bases to trimming and J lost 4 bases; unmatched junction nucleotides: 14. CDR3 in DNA: TGTGCCAGCAGCGAACAGGGGGCGTTCAGAGGGCGAGAGACCCAGTACTTC. This codes for CASSEQGAFRGRETQYF.

This clonotype has more than one count but fewer than ten. The V gene is TRBV9, the J gene TRBJ1-6; D is ambiguous. Trimming removed 4 bases from V and 7 bases from J, with 12 bases in between. Germline V lookup: CDR1 SGDLS, CDR2 YYNGEE. The CDR3 has 14 amino acids. CDR3 nucleotide sequence: TGTGCCAGCAGCCCGAGGATGGTGAATTCACCCCTCCACTTT. This encodes CASSPRMVNSPLHF.

This chain uses TRBV19 with TRBJ2-7, with D perhaps given as TRBD1 or TRBD2 (5 bases each). Between the trimmed V and J ends, which lost 9 bases and 7 bases, there was a span of 25 bases. Looked up from germline, CDR1 is LNHDA and CDR2 is SQIVND (reference sequence). The CDR3 is made up of 15 amino acids. The CDR3 sequence: CAREWTGPPLLEQYF. The DNA for the CDR3 is TGTGCCAGGGAGTGGACGGGGCCCCCCCTTTTGGAGCAGTACTTC.